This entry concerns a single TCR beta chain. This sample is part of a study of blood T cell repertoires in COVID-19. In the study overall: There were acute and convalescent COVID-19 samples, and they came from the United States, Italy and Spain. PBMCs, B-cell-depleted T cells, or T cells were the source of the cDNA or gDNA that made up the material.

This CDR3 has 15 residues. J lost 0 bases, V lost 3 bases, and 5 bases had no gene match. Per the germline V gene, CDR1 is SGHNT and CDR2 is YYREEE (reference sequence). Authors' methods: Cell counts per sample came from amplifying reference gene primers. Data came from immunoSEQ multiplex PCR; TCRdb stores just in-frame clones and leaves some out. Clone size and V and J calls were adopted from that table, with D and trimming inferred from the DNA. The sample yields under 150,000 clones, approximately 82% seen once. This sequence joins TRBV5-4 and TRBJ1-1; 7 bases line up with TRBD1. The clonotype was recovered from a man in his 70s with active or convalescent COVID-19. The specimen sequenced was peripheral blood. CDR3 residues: CASSSPGQLNTEAFF. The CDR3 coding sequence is TGTGCCAGCAGCTCCCCGGGACAGTTGAACACTGAAGCTTTCTTT.